This T cell receptor (beta chain) was sequenced for a study of PD-L1 blockade in urothelial cancer. Study as a whole: When blood samples were assessed, the median T cell count was 141,255.

TCRdb's copy holds only in-frame clones and misses some; the assay was immunoSEQ multiplex PCR. The sample comprises nearly 35,000 clones, 75% to 90% of which are singletons, and about a sixth rests with the top ten. Germline V gene sequence: CDR1 SGHTS, CDR2 YDEGEE. Trimming took 0 bases from V and 8 from J; bases not matched to a gene: 8. There are 16 residues in the CDR3. Indicated time point: pretreatment peripheral blood. Sequencing was performed on PBMCs, taken around atezolizumab (anti-PD-L1) treatment. The rearrangement links TRBV5-8 to TRBJ2-1; 10 positions agree with TRBD2. The TCR originated in a man aged 60 to 69 with urothelial cancer. As DNA, the CDR3 is TGTGCCAGCAGCTTGGCTTATAGCGGGAGGTTTCATGAGCAGTTCTTC. Its translation: CASSLAYSGRFHEQFF. Full variable domain (rest looked up from reference TRBV5-8 and TRBJ2-1): EAGVTQSPTHLIKTRGQQATLRCSPISGHTSVYWYQQALGLGLQFLLWYDEGEERNRGNFPPRFSGRQFPNYSSELNVNALELEDSALYLCASSLAYSGRFHEQFFGPGTRLTVL.